A selection of T cell receptor beta chains follows, all from one sample in a study of blood T cells in healthy people across ages. TCRdb reanalysed the 5' RACE reads using MiXCR and keeps one entry per CDR3 protein. In the table there are some 800,000 distinct CDR3 sequences, approximately 25% of which are singletons. The sample also formed part of further work on T cells of mothers and their children.

Sequencing input: blood. The receptors stem from a boy aged 5-17 years in good health. Each CDR3 is given with its conserved first and last residue. A D gene is named only where the DNA matches it firmly. Size is stated for part of the rows, as once, few or many counts, or as a class when the clone is expanded.

TRBJ1-1 | . | . | TRBV6-2/TRBV6-3 | CASSYGGMNTEAFF | TGTGCCAGCAGTTACGGGGGAATGAACACTGAAGCTTTCTTT
TRBJ1-1 | . | . | TRBV12-3/TRBV12-4 | CASSFGVGGLEAFF | TGTGCCAGCAGTTTTGGGGTGGGGGGATTAGAAGCTTTCTTT
TRBJ2-4 | . | . | TRBV12-3/TRBV12-4 | CASSLDGMNIQSF | TGTGCCAGCAGTTTGGACGGGATGAACATTCAGTCCTTC
TRBJ2-1 | many | TRBD2 | TRBV4-2 | CASSRGLAELNEQFF | TGTGCCAGCAGCCGCGGACTAGCGGAACTCAATGAGCAGTTCTTC
TRBJ1-1 | . | TRBD1 | TRBV28 | CASSQQGRRTEAFF | TGTGCCAGCAGTCAACAGGGGAGGAGGACTGAAGCTTTCTTT
TRBJ2-2 | . | . | TRBV5-1 | CASSWDTGELFF | TGCGCCAGCAGTTGGGACACCGGGGAGCTGTTTTTT
TRBJ2-1 | . | TRBD2 | TRBV5-1 | CASSYSGTSKFNEQFF | TGCGCCAGCAGCTACTCCGGGACTAGCAAGTTCAATGAGCAGTTCTTC
TRBJ2-3 | few | . | TRBV6-5 | CASSYEAGDRDTQYF | TGTGCCAGCAGTTACGAAGCGGGGGACAGAGATACGCAGTATTTT
TRBJ2-7 | few | . | TRBV20-1 | CSASPPRVRGDEQYF | TGCAGTGCTAGCCCCCCGCGGGTCAGGGGCGACGAGCAGTACTTC
TRBJ1-5 | . | TRBD1 | TRBV6-2/TRBV6-3 | CASTLTGANSNQPQHF | TGTGCCAGCACCTTGACAGGGGCGAATAGCAATCAGCCCCAGCATTTT